This TCR beta chain stems from a study of blood T cell repertoires in COVID-19. About the study: Sites in the United States, Italy and Spain provided acute and convalescent COVID-19 samples. PBMCs, B-cell-depleted T cells, or T cells were the source of the cDNA or gDNA that made up the material.

As originally analysed: Quantification of nucleated cells was approximated via reference gene primer amplification. The data were produced by immunoSEQ multiplex PCR, yet TCRdb's version contains in-frame clones alone and is incomplete. V, J and clone size derive from that table, while D and trimming were established from the DNA sequence. This sample has about 270,000 clones; 91% occur once, and the top ten carry about 2.5%. Patients of the Seattle cohort, enrolled during active infection, were followed longitudinally. The CDR3 is 16 amino acids. Germline V gene data show CDR1 as SEHNR and CDR2 as FQNEAQ (reference sequence). V lost 5 bases to trimming and J lost 2 bases; unmatched junction nucleotides: 11.

Sequencing input: peripheral blood. The source is a young adult with COVID-19, enrolled during active disease. The chain uses TRBV7-9 and TRBJ2-7; 8 bases match TRBD2. CDR3 sequence: CASSRGKAGAAYEQYF. In DNA form, the CDR3 reads TGTGCCAGCAGCCGGGGGAAAGCGGGAGCAGCCTACGAGCAGTACTTC. Variable domain in full (rest from reference TRBV7-9 and TRBJ2-7): DTGVSQNPRHKITKRGQNVTFRCDPISEHNRLYWYRQTLGQGPEFLTYFQNEAQLEKSRLLSDRFSAERPKGSFSTLEIQRTEQGDSAMYLCASSRGKAGAAYEQYFGPGTRLTVT.